This T cell receptor (beta chain) was obtained from a study of Ad26.COV2.S vaccination and SARS-CoV-2 variants. The CDR3 consists of 14 residues. Trimming cost V 7 bases and J 2 bases, with 12 bases left between them. Germline assignment: CDR1 LNHDA and CDR2 SQIVND (reference sequence). Method: immunoSEQ multiplex PCR; TCRdb's copy keeps in-frame clones and lacks some. The repertoire has around 300,000 clones, around 89% of them found once; the top ten carry about 5%. A remark on this clone: What it recognizes is unknown.

Study-level results: Considerable breadth of spike-specific CD8+ and CD4+ T cell responses has reportedly been documented following vaccination. Total T cell responses were possibly underestimated by TCR breadth and depth analyses.

Treatment in this sample: 15 to 20 received Ad26.COV2.S at low or high dose, single or two shots; five or six received placebo; per-sample allocation not given. It was on day 63 after the first vaccine or placebo injection that samples were taken. The starting material was peripheral blood, obtained in a trial of Ad26.COV2.S vaccine versus placebo. The V gene is TRBV19, the J gene TRBJ2-1, with TRBD2 as a possible D gene (6 bases). The clonotype originates from a person aged 18 to 59 who received the Ad26.COV2.S COVID-19 vaccine or a placebo. CDR3 region: CASKVSGTYNEQFF. Here the CDR3 DNA reads TGTGCCAGTAAGGTTAGCGGTACCTACAATGAGCAGTTCTTC.